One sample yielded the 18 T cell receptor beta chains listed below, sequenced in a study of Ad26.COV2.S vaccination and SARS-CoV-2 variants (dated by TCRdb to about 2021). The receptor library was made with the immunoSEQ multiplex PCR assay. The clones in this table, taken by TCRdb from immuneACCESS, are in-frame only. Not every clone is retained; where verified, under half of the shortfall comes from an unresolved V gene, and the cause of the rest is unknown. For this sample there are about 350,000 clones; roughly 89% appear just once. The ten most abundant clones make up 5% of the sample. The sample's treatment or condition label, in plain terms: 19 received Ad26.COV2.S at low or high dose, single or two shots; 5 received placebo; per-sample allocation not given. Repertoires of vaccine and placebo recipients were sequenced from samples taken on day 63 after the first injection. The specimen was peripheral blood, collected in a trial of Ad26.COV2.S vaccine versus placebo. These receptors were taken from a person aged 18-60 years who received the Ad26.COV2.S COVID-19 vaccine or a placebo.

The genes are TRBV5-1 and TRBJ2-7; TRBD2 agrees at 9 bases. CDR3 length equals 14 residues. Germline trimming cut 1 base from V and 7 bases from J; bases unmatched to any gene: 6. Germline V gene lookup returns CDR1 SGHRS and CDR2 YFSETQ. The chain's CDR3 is CASSLLREGREQYF. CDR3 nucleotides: TGCGCCAGCAGCTTGTTGCGGGAGGGTCGAGAGCAGTACTTC.

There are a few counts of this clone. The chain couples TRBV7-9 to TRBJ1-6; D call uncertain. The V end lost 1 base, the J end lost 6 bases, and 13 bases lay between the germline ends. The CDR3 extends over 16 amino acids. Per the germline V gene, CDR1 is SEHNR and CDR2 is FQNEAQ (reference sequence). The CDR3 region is CASSLGPAAVNSPLHF. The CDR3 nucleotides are TGTGCCAGCAGCTTAGGTCCGGCAGCGGTTAATTCACCCCTCCACTTT.

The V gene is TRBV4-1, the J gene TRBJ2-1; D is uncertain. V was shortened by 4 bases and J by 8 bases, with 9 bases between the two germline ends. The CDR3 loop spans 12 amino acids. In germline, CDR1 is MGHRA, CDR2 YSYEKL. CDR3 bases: TGCGCCAGCAGCCGCCCTAGGGATGAGCAGTTCTTC. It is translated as CASSRPRDEQFF.

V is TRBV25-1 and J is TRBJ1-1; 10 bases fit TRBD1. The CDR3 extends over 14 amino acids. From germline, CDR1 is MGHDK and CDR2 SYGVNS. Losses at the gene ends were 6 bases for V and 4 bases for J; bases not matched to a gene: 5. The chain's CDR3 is CASRGTGATTEAFF. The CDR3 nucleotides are TGTGCCAGCAGGGGGACAGGGGCGACCACTGAAGCTTTCTTT.

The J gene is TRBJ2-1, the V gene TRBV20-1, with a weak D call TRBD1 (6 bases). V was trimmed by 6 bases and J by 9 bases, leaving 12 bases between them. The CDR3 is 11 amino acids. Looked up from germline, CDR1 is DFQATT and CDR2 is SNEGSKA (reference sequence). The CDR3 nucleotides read TGCAGTGCAAACAGGGTTCGTGAGCAGTTCTTC. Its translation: CSANRVREQFF.

CDR3 bases: TGCAGCGTTGGTCCCACACAAGGTGAAGCTTTCTTT. Amino acid sequence: CSVGPTQGEAFF. This chain joins TRBV29-1 and TRBJ1-1; no definite D call. Germline loops: CDR1 SQVTM, CDR2 ANQGSEA. The ends were cut back, 4 bases at V and 7 bases at J, with 13 bases in the middle. The CDR3 sequence is 12 residues long.

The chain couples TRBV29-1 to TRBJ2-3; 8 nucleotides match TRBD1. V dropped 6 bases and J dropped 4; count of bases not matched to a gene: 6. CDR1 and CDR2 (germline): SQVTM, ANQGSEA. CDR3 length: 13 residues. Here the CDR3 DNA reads TGCAGCGTCGCCAACAGGGGGGCAGATACGCAGTATTTT. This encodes CSVANRGADTQYF.

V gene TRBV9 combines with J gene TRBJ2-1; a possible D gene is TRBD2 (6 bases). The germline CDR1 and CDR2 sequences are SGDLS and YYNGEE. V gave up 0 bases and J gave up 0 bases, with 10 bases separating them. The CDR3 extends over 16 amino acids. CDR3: CASSVAMGGSYNEQFF. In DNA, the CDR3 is TGTGCCAGCAGCGTAGCCATGGGGGGCTCCTACAATGAGCAGTTCTTC.

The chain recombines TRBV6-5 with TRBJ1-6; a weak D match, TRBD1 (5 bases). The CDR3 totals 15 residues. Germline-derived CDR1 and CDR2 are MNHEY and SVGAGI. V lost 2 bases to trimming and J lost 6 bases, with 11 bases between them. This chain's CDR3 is CASSYAWDVNSPLHF. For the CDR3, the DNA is TGTGCCAGCAGTTACGCCTGGGACGTTAATTCACCCCTCCACTTT.

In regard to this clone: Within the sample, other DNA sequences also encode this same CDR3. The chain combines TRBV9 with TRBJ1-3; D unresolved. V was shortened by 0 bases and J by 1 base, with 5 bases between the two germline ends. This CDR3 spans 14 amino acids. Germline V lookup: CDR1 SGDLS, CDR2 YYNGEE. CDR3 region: CASSVDGSGNTIYF. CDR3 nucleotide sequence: TGTGCCAGCAGCGTAGACGGGTCTGGAAACACCATATATTTT.

The CDR3 loop reads CASSQPGGHKKLFF. The CDR3 DNA follows: TGTGCCAGCAGCCAACCAGGGGGCCACAAAAAACTGTTTTTT. The J gene is TRBJ1-4, the V gene TRBV3-1 (or the pseudogene TRBV3-2); 8 bases are shared with TRBD1. After removal of 2 bases from V and 9 bases from J, the junction contained 5 bases not matched to a gene. CDR1 and CDR2 from the germline V gene are LGHDT and YNNKEL (reference sequence). CDR3 length: 14 residues.

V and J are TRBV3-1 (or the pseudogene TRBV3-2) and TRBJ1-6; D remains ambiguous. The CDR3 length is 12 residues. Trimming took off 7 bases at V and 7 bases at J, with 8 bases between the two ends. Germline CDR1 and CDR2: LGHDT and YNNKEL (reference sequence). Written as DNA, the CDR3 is TGTGCCAGCAATCGGGAGAATTCACCCCTCCACTTT. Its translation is CASNRENSPLHF.

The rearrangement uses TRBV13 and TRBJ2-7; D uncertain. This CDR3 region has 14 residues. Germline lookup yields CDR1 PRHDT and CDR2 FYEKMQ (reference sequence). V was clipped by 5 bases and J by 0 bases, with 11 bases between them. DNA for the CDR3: TGTGCCAGCAGCCCGACGAGGAGCTCCTACGAGCAGTACTTC. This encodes CASSPTRSSYEQYF. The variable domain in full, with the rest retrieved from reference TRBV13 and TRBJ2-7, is AAGVIQSPRHLIKEKRETATLKCYPIPRHDTVYWYQQGPGQDPQFLISFYEKMQSDKGSIPDRFSAQQFSDYHSELNMSSLELGDSALYFCASSPTRSSYEQYFGPGTRLTVT.

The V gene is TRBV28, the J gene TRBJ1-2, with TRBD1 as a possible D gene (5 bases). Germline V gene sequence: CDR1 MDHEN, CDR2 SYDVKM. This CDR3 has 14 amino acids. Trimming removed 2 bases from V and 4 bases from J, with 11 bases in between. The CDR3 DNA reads TGTGCCAGCAGTTTAAGGGACGGATTCTATGGCTACACCTTC. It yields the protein CASSLRDGFYGYTF.

The CDR3 reads CASSLVDEKLFF. CDR3 DNA sequence: TGTGCCAGCAGCTTAGTCGACGAAAAACTGTTTTTT. The chain couples TRBV6-5 to TRBJ1-4, with D unclear. The germline V and J ends were trimmed by 6 bases and 8 bases, with 10 bases remaining between them. Per germline, CDR1 MNHEY and CDR2 SVGAGI. The CDR3 is 12 residues long.

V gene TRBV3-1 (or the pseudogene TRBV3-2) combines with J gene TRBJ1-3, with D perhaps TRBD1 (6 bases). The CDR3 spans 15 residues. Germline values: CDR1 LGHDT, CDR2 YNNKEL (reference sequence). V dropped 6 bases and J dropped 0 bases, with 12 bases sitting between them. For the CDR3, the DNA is TGTGCCAGCAGTCGACAGGTCCGCTCTGGAAACACCATATATTTT. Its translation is CASSRQVRSGNTIYF.

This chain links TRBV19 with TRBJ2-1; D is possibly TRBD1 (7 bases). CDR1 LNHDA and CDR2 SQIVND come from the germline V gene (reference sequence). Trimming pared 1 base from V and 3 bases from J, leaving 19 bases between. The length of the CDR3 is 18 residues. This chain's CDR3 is CASSIGEVAQGGYNEQFF. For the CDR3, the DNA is TGTGCCAGTAGTATAGGAGAGGTCGCGCAGGGGGGCTACAATGAGCAGTTCTTC. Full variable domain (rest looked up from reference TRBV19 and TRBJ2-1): DGGITQSPKYLFRKEGQNVTLSCEQNLNHDAMYWYRQDPGQGLRLIYYSQIVNDFQKGDIAEGYSVSREKKESFPLTVTSAQKNPTAFYLCASSIGEVAQGGYNEQFFGPGTRLTVL.

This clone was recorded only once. CDR3 protein: CASSERGGAAVEQYF. The CDR3, as DNA: TGTGCCAGCAGCGAGAGAGGGGGCGCAGCGGTCGAGCAGTACTTC. The chain recombines TRBV5-6 with TRBJ2-7; 7 positions match TRBD1. This CDR3 is 15 amino acids long. Losses at the gene ends were 4 bases for V and 6 bases for J; bases not matched to a gene: 13. Germline values: CDR1 SGHDT, CDR2 YYEEEE.